The present T cell receptor beta chain was sequenced within a study of cytomegalovirus exposure and HLA in healthy donors (dated by TCRdb to the late 2010s). With regard to the full study: In an earlier analysis of fewer than 750 of the donors, approximately 300 Gb of sequence data and roughly 100 million unique TCR beta sequences from 180 million or so T cells were reported. The later analysis used no new phenotypic data to find candidate immune exposures, relying instead on TCR beta sequences and their occurrence across donors. Both class I and class II loci were covered by HLA typing, at four-digit resolution. About five DR-DQ haplotypes were treated as single units for association and clustering because of strong linkage in the cohort. An early release covering some 640 HLA-typed donors comprised roughly 300 gigabases of sequencing data and 65 million to 100 million unique TCR sequences. Of the 350 to 450 genotyped donors, approximately 83% fell in the genetic ancestry cluster associated with self-reported Caucasian donors. To study patterns of TCR occurrence, a later analysis re-analyzed previously published TCR beta repertoires from under 750 donors and added high-resolution HLA genotyping. Donor age, sex, ethnicity and CMV serostatus were compiled together with the repertoire data. The number of donors typed differed by locus, with roughly 629-640 for A, B, C, DRB1 and DQB1, about 500 for DQA1, 600 to 610 for DPA1, and around 460 for DPB1. In an earlier analysis of over 550 of the donors, high-throughput TCR beta sequencing was used to judge whether each TCR beta V gene segment behaved as functional or pseudogenic. In addition to the first cohort of approximately 650 subjects, a separate validation cohort of some 120 different subjects was used. Across some 400 genotyped donors of the cohort, an average of approximately 240,000 unique TCR beta nucleotide sequences per donor were sequenced, and approximately 17% of those sequences were non-productive. All discovery cohort repertoires had been generated using a single sequencing platform. In a later genetic analysis, genome-wide SNP genotypes for 398 of the 666 donors were used, and that subset was treated as a discovery cohort. The study aimed to test whether signatures of past pathogen exposure could be identified by cataloging public T cell receptors. High-throughput TCR immunosequencing, statistical association of individual TCRs with disease status, and machine learning were combined to predict cytomegalovirus infection status. The study used immunosequencing to profile the T cell repertoires of around 600 subjects and linked those repertoires to cytomegalovirus serostatus. General conclusions and limits of the study: In an earlier analysis of some 500 of the donors, most TCR beta V segments appeared in productive rearrangements about 87% or about 30% of the time, broadly matching IMGT annotations. The cohort was sequenced for TCR beta chains only, and without alpha or paired-chain data the features that could be detected were limited. The study gave a list of about 150 TCR beta chains associated with cytomegalovirus. Because the 87-base-pair reads could not distinguish some IMGT-functional V segments, including TRBV6-2 and TRBV6-3, those segments were excluded. A group of highly shared sequence variants was considered likely to be a technical artifact of the sequencing pipeline. A later genetic analysis associated a missense DCLRE1C variant with V-gene and J-gene trimming of TCR beta chains, and an independent cohort replicated the association. A later analysis associated 15,000 or so TCR beta sequences with specific HLA alleles at a false discovery rate of 0.05. In a later analysis, TCR association rates were found to vary across HLA loci, with the most associated TCRs seen for DRB1 alleles and the fewest for HLA-C alleles. CMV serostatus was the only immune exposure information available for the cohort. Sequencing depth was assumed to be roughly uniform across donors in the presence/absence analyses, though that assumption may not hold. Because some donors lacked HLA typing at each locus, the association tests relied only on the typed subset. A further reported finding was that TCR beta sequences accurately predicted the HLA-A and HLA-B alleles for most subjects in the first cohort. In vitro tests confirmed that three of the cytomegalovirus-associated TCR beta chains recognize cytomegalovirus antigens. While some public TCRs were present in many individuals, most TCR sequences turned up only very rarely across donors. The classifier was reported to diagnose cytomegalovirus status with high specificity and sensitivity in both the original and validation cohorts. Because counts were too low, about 18 rarely observed V segments, including chromosome 9 orphons, were left out of the earlier analysis of a few hundred of the donors. When HLA alleles, especially DR and DQ, strongly co-occurred, TCR associations were difficult to assign to individual alleles. According to a later analysis, most CMV-associated TCR beta chains appeared to be HLA-restricted, and the HLA associations seemed to be driven largely by CMV exposure. Linkage disequilibrium might explain the correlated functional status among segregating V segments, but an unknown experimental factor could not be ruled out. Compared with equally common non-associated chains, HLA-associated TCR beta chains in a later analysis were more clonally expanded and had lower generation probabilities. According to a later genetic analysis, donors in an Asian-associated ancestry cluster had fewer N-insertions in productive TCRs than the approximately 650-donor mean. It was suggested by the authors that the approach could potentially be generalized to other disease states and immunological phenotypes. According to a later analysis, parvovirus B19, influenza, CMV and Epstein-Barr virus appeared linked to several top co-occurrence clusters.

The cohort comprised around 700 healthy bone marrow donors. At the time of sampling, every cohort member was nominally healthy, though immune exposures that went unrecorded were likely present. The donor tested CMV seropositive, placing the donor among the approximately 290 seropositive members of the cohort. A peripheral blood sample was provided by each donor, and peripheral blood mononuclear cells were used for TCR beta sequencing. Genomic DNA extraction from the blood cell samples was performed with the Qiagen DNeasy Blood Extraction Kit. Counted from cysteine to phenylalanine, this CDR3 has 16 amino acids. CDR3 DNA only is kept here, 48 bases in frame from base 1. The junction shows trimming of 2 bases on V and 6 bases on J, and the gene matches do not reach 10 bases of it. CDR1 SGHVS and CDR2 FQNEAQ are derived from the germline V gene. Libraries were made using the immunoSEQ multiplex PCR assay. A mixture of 60 forward primers for TCR Vbeta segments and 13 reverse primers for TCR Jbeta segments was used in the multiplex PCR. A multiplex PCR assay on genomic DNA amplified the CDR3 region of rearranged TCR beta genes. The amplified TCR beta libraries were sequenced on the Illumina HiSeq System as 87-base-pair reads. The paper's data handling went like this. Across the 666 repertoires, a later analysis counted about 81 million unique TCR beta chains, about 10 million of which were shared by at least two donors. To remove PCR and sequencing errors, raw reads were error-corrected and collapsed into unique sequences using a nearest-neighbor algorithm that merged closely related sequences. To assign V, D and J gene segments, CDR3 sequences were aligned to IMGT reference sequences. For a sequence to be retained, a match of at least six nucleotides to both a V gene segment and a J gene segment was required. A rearrangement was called productive if the CDR3 had no stop codons and remained in frame with V and J, and every other rearrangement was called non-productive. Following IMGT convention, CDR3 was defined as the stretch from the second conserved V-encoded cysteine up to the conserved J-encoded phenylalanine. The earlier analysis of some 540 of the donors excluded any sequence lacking an unambiguous match to a single V gene segment. In an earlier analysis of about 590 of the donors, a V segment was called functional when productive rearrangements were above 56.7%, and segregating when the standard deviation between donors exceeded 5%. A statistical classification framework was built to diagnose cytomegalovirus status from the catalog of TCR beta chain sequences. V and J gene assignment, in a later analysis, came from comparing TCR nucleotide sequences with IMGT/GENE-DB human TR gene sequences. A later analysis assigned CDR3 sequences and most-parsimonious VDJ recombination scenarios with the TCRdist pipeline. In a later analysis, every TCR beta chain was defined by the combination of its CDR3 amino acid sequence and its V-gene family, and reads without a unique V-gene family were dropped. To address suspected cross-contamination and a sequencing artifact, a later analysis removed under 600 highly shared, low-generation-probability nucleotide sequences. A later analysis calculated a clonal expansion index for each public chain from normalized within-repertoire ranks of inferred template counts. In a later analysis, generation probabilities were computed with a VDJ recombination model fitted to out-of-frame rearrangements, and the resulting probabilities were checked against IGoR. Hypergeometric tests were used in a later analysis to score TCR-TCR, TCR-HLA and TCR-CMV co-occurrence, with a repertoire-size bias correction applied to the TCR pairs. In a later analysis, false discovery rates were estimated by permuting HLA or CMV assignments 20 times. In a later analysis, co-occurring TCRs were grouped using DBSCAN, and TCRdist sequence similarity was added for clustering within HLA-allele-positive subsets. Co-occurrence clustering excluded repertoires with fewer than 30,000 or more than 120,000 public chains, plus five with anomalous nucleotide sharing. TCRdb took this table from immuneACCESS and kept in-frame rearrangements with V and J called. Such tables lack part of the clones; where checked against another copy, unresolved V genes explain under half of the gap, and the rest is unexplained. V and J calls plus clone size are reproduced from that table; the DNA served to infer D and trimming. This sample is represented by some 100,000 clones; roughly four fifths of them were singletons. Clones ranked in the top ten supply roughly 14% of the sample.

For this clone: Its antigen is unknown. No much larger clone exists at a distance of one base, and base qualities are not known.

This sequence originates from a male donor in good health and CMV-seropositive. The sequencing input was PBMCs. The chain couples TRBV7-8 to TRBJ1-2, and 9 junction bases match TRBD1. The sequenced DNA is TGTGCCAGCAGCTTAAGATTACCGGGACAGGGTAATGGCTACACCTTC. Protein translation: CASSLRLPGQGNGYTF.